The rows below give T cell receptor beta chains drawn from one sample of a study of blood T cell repertoires in COVID-19. TCRdb keeps only in-frame clones here, not all; method: immunoSEQ multiplex PCR. Of about 130,000 clones listed, 85% to 90% are singletons. The sequenced sample consisted of peripheral blood. These receptors came from a man between 60 and 70 years old with COVID-19, enrolled during active disease. The CDR3 runs from the conserved cysteine through the conserved F or W. The D gene is left open where the match is weak. The listing skips clone size in some rows; elsewhere it reads once, few, many or a size class.

-	TRBV7-7	TRBJ1-2	-	CASSPPTNGSVGRSSGYGYTF	TGTGCTAGCAGCCCACCGACCAACGGTTCAGTGGGGAGATCTTCTGGCTATGGCTACACCTTC
TRBD1	TRBV2	TRBJ1-4	-	CASSPPTGQREKLFF	TGTGCCAGCAGTCCTCCGACAGGGCAGAGAGAAAAACTGTTTTTT
-	TRBV9	TRBJ1-2	-	CASTGRVEPTNYGYTF	TGTGCCAGCACAGGCAGGGTGGAACCCACTAACTATGGCTACACCTTC
-	TRBV30	TRBJ2-3	-	CACIRGLADTQYF	TGTGCCTGTATCAGGGGCCTGGCAGATACGCAGTATTTT
TRBD1	TRBV7-9	TRBJ2-2	-	CASSLRDRDTGELFF	TGTGCCAGCAGCCTCCGGGACAGGGACACCGGGGAGCTGTTTTTT
TRBD1	TRBV27	TRBJ2-7	-	CASSSTQGSYYEQYF	TGTGCCAGCAGTTCCACACAGGGGTCCTACTACGAGCAGTACTTC
-	TRBV14	TRBJ2-7	-	CASSQETLSDSHEQYF	TGTGCCAGCAGCCAAGAGACCCTTTCGGACAGCCACGAGCAGTACTTC
TRBD1	TRBV7-3	TRBJ1-6	few	CASSPGTGASPLHF	TGTGCCAGCAGCCCCGGGACAGGGGCTTCACCCCTCCACTTT
TRBD1	TRBV30	TRBJ1-5	-	CAWSSYTGTGHQPQHF	TGTGCCTGGAGTTCATACACCGGGACAGGGCATCAGCCCCAGCATTTT
-	TRBV28	TRBJ1-4	-	CASSLNEKLFF	TGTGCCAGCAGTCTCAATGAAAAACTGTTTTTT
-	TRBV18	TRBJ1-1	-	CASSGRAGSLTEAFF	TGTGCCAGCTCCGGCCGGGCGGGGAGTTTGACTGAAGCTTTCTTT
TRBD1	TRBV19	TRBJ1-2	-	CASSGRTGTEAYGYTF	TGTGCCAGTTCTGGCAGGACAGGGACCGAGGCCTATGGCTACACCTTC
-	TRBV28	TRBJ1-5	few	CASWRGGNQPQHF	TGTGCCAGCTGGAGGGGGGGGAATCAGCCCCAGCATTTT
-	TRBV19	TRBJ1-4	-	CASSIPQGEKLFF	TGTGCCAGTAGTATACCCCAGGGGGAAAAACTGTTTTTT
-	TRBV10-3	TRBJ1-5	once	CATTPRVQGIDQPQHF	TGTGCCACCACACCACGGGTCCAGGGGATCGATCAGCCCCAGCATTTT
-	TRBV6-6	TRBJ2-1	-	CASSYSSTVSYNEQFF	TGTGCCAGCAGTTACTCGAGTACAGTCTCCTACAATGAGCAGTTCTTC
-	TRBV19	TRBJ2-1	-	CASSELYNEQFF	TGTGCCAGTAGTGAACTGTACAATGAGCAGTTCTTC
TRBD1	TRBV27	TRBJ1-2	-	CASSSKTGVPFYGYTF	TGTGCCAGCAGTTCCAAGACAGGGGTCCCCTTCTATGGCTACACCTTC
-	TRBV3-1/TRBV3-2	TRBJ1-1	few	CASSDTTEAFF	TGTGCCAGCTCGGACACCACTGAAGCTTTCTTT
-	TRBV7-3	TRBJ1-2	few	CASSLGQGDGYTF	TGTGCCAGCAGCTTGGGGCAGGGCGATGGCTACACCTTC
TRBD2	TRBV3-1/TRBV3-2	TRBJ2-5	-	CASSQELAGGKETQYF	TGTGCCAGCAGCCAGGAACTAGCGGGGGGGAAAGAGACCCAGTACTTC
TRBD1	TRBV29-1	TRBJ1-2	-	CSVPWTGGYTF	TGCAGCGTCCCTTGGACAGGAGGCTACACCTTC
-	TRBV6-5	TRBJ2-1	-	CASNLGNSEDEQFF	TGTGCCAGCAATCTCGGGAATTCCGAGGATGAGCAGTTCTTC
TRBD2	TRBV5-1	TRBJ2-5	-	CASSFILAGARETQYF	TGCGCCAGCAGCTTTATTCTAGCGGGGGCCAGGGAGACCCAGTACTTC
-	TRBV6-6	TRBJ1-6	-	CASQGGSPLHF	TGTGCCAGCCAGGGTGGTTCACCCCTCCACTTT
-	TRBV15	TRBJ1-2	-	CATSRDMDRGYTF	TGTGCCACCAGCAGAGATATGGACAGAGGCTACACCTTC
-	TRBV18	TRBJ1-3	-	CASSPEALGNTIYF	TGTGCCAGCTCACCAGAGGCTTTAGGAAACACCATATATTTT
-	TRBV5-5	TRBJ2-3	-	CASSFWGGVGDTQYF	TGTGCCAGCAGCTTCTGGGGCGGGGTCGGGGATACGCAGTATTTT
-	TRBV4-1	TRBJ1-1	many	CASSQDSPNTEAFF	TGCGCCAGCAGCCAAGATAGTCCGAACACTGAAGCTTTCTTT
TRBD2	TRBV6-5	TRBJ2-5	-	CASRAGGSETQYF	TGTGCCAGCAGGGCGGGGGGGTCAGAGACCCAGTACTTC
TRBD1	TRBV19	TRBJ2-7	-	CASNPDRASYEQYF	TGTGCCAGTAACCCCGACAGGGCCTCCTACGAGCAGTACTTC